This T cell receptor beta chain stems from a study of shared clonotypes between healthy human individuals. To note about this clone: Its antigen remains unknown.

Notes on the study in general: Although depth was large, rarefaction showed that sequencing of the sorted subsets was incomplete.

Sequencing used immunoSEQ multiplex PCR; TCRdb keeps in-frame clones, though not all of them. The sample carries about 330,000 clones, over 65% recorded once. What was sequenced was memory CD4+ T cells sorted from blood. Described subset: CD45RA-negative fraction. The TCR was taken from a man between 25 and 39 years old in good health.

CDR3 bases: TGTGCCAGCAGCTTACAGGACACCGGGGAGCTGTTTTTT. It translates to CASSLQDTGELFF. The chain combines TRBV5-8 with TRBJ2-2; TRBD1 is a possible D gene (5 bases). The CDR3 is 13 residues long. The germline gives CDR1 SGHTS, CDR2 YDEGEE. Trimming removed 2 bases from V and 3 bases from J, with 5 bases in between.